The 21 T cell receptor beta chains in this list originate from one sample, sequenced in a study of regulatory T cells in long-lasting Graves disease. Building of the TCR beta libraries involved iRepertoire HTBI primers and Arm-PCR of CDR3 regions. TCRdb analysed the multiplex PCR reads with MiXCR anew, one entry per CDR3 protein. The table lists roughly 400,000 distinct CDR3 sequences, roughly 15% of them singletons. Specified time point: newly diagnosed GD, antithyroid drugs for less than 3 months. From RNA extracted from PBMCs, the TCR library was made. These same data were also listed under a study on T cells in Graves' hyperthyroidism and ophthalmopathy.

The specimen was peripheral blood mononuclear cells (PBMCs), collected at new diagnosis, from a patient treated with antithyroid drugs. Every receptor here comes from a woman between 40 and 50 years old with Graves disease.

This clonotype was detected ten times or more. The chain employs TRBV18 and TRBJ2-4, with 9 bases identical to TRBD1. J was trimmed by 2 bases and V by 3 bases; bases with no gene match: 11. Germline V CDR1 and CDR2: KGHSH, LQKENI. This CDR3 has 18 amino acids. The CDR3 region is CASSPFAGQGITKNIQYF. The CDR3, as DNA: TGTGCCAGCTCACCCTTCGCCGGACAGGGGATAACCAAAAACATTCAGTACTTC.

This clonotype turned up a few times. In DNA form, the CDR3 reads TGTGCCAGCAACGAGATGGAGGCGGGAGGCACAGATACGCAGTATTTT. It codes for CASNEMEAGGTDTQYF. The V gene is TRBV7-9, the J gene TRBJ2-3; 7 bases align to TRBD2. Germline V gene lookup returns CDR1 SEHNR and CDR2 FQNEAQ (reference sequence). The CDR3 totals 16 residues. J gave up 1 base and V 7 bases, and 11 bases lay outside the gene matches.

CDR3 DNA: TGTGCCAGCAGCACGAGGACAGTTCCTGGGGAGCTGTTTTTT. Its protein is CASSTRTVPGELFF. The chain couples TRBV7-6 to TRBJ2-2; maybe TRBD1 (6 bases). Trimming removed 5 bases from V and 8 bases from J, with 15 bases in between. The germline V gene encodes CDR1 SGHVS and CDR2 FNYEAQ. The CDR3 loop spans 14 amino acids.

This clonotype was recorded many times. The chain links TRBV2 to TRBJ2-1; D possibly matches TRBD1 or TRBD2 (5 bases each). The ends were cut back, 10 bases at V and 7 bases at J, with 14 bases in the middle. The germline V gene has CDR1 SNHLY and CDR2 FYNNEI. The CDR3 extends over 12 amino acids. The CDR3 region is CATAGPGNEQFF. CDR3 DNA sequence: TGTGCCACCGCGGGCCCAGGGAATGAGCAGTTCTTC.

This clonotype has at least ten counts. The rearrangement joins TRBV5-5 to TRBJ2-5; 11 nucleotides line up with TRBD2. V dropped 2 bases and J dropped 2; count of bases not matched to a gene: 8. Germline V gives CDR1 SGHKS, CDR2 YYEKEE (reference sequence). The length of the CDR3 is 17 residues. The CDR3 DNA sequence: TGTGCCAGCAGCTTAGGTTTAGCGGGAGGGCAGCAAGAGACCCAGTACTTC. It codes for CASSLGLAGGQQETQYF.

The J gene is TRBJ2-7, the V gene TRBV6-1; D is unclear. CDR1 MNHNS and CDR2 SASEGT come from the germline V gene. V lost 8 bases, J lost 0 bases, and 14 bases lay in between. CDR3 size: 14 residues. The CDR3 nucleotides are TGTGCCAGCGCTAAGCTAAGGAGCTCCTACGAGCAGTACTTC. Encoded protein: CASAKLRSSYEQYF.

The rearrangement links TRBV12-3 or TRBV12-4 to TRBJ2-1; 10 bases align to TRBD2. V lost 1 base and J lost 0; bases outside the gene matches: 9. The CDR3 spans 19 residues. CDR3 DNA sequence: TGTGCCAGCAGTTTAGTAGCGGGAGGCCACCGGAGCTCCTACAATGAGCAGTTCTTC. It yields the protein CASSLVAGGHRSSYNEQFF.

The genes are TRBV27 and TRBJ2-3; TRBD2 aligns across 9 bases. V was clipped by 8 bases and J by 2 bases; unmatched bases: 8. The CDR3 runs to 15 residues. Germline CDR1 and CDR2: MNHEY and SMNVEV (reference sequence). The CDR3 reads CASGIAGDSTDTQYF. The CDR3 DNA sequence: TGTGCCAGCGGGATAGCGGGAGACTCCACAGATACGCAGTATTTT.

The sample holds a few counts of this clonotype. The CDR3 is CATEGGYDTQYF. The CDR3 nucleotides read TGTGCCACTGAGGGCGGCTACGATACGCAGTATTTT. The chain recombines TRBV7-9 with TRBJ2-3, with TRBD2 as a possible D gene (5 bases). Trimming cost V 10 bases and J 6 bases, with 14 bases left between them. The CDR3 extends over 12 amino acids. Germline V gene lookup returns CDR1 SEHNR and CDR2 FQNEAQ (reference sequence).

The table lists this clonotype with a few counts. The rearrangement links TRBV18 to TRBJ1-2, with a tentative D call TRBD1 (5 bases). Trimming pared 5 bases from V and 0 bases from J, leaving 10 bases between. The germline CDR1 and CDR2 sequences are KGHSH and LQKENI. The length of the CDR3 is 14 residues. CDR3 protein: CASSITGANYGYTF. CDR3 nucleotides: TGTGCCAGCTCAATTACAGGAGCTAACTATGGCTACACCTTC.

CDR3 region: CASSLGGGSLTEAFF. In DNA form, the CDR3 reads TGTGCCAGCAGTTTAGGAGGGGGCTCGCTCACTGAAGCTTTCTTT. The chain recombines TRBV27 with TRBJ1-1; 7 nucleotides match TRBD1. J lost 4 bases, V lost 2 bases, and 7 bases had no gene match. The CDR3 is 15 residues long. The V gene's germline CDR1 is MNHEY and CDR2 SMNVEV (reference sequence).

V usage is TRBV6-2 or TRBV6-3 and J usage is TRBJ2-2, with TRBD1 identical over 7 bases. The CDR3 consists of 15 residues. V lost 2 bases and J lost 4; bases outside the gene matches: 4. CDR1 is MNHEY, CDR2 SVGEGT, per germline. The CDR3 reads CASSYDREITGELFF. In DNA, the CDR3 is TGTGCCAGCAGTTACGACAGGGAGATCACCGGGGAGCTGTTTTTT.

This clonotype has a count of ten or more. The chain joins TRBV20-1 to TRBJ1-4; perhaps TRBD1 as D (5 bases). The ends were cut back, 6 bases at V and 1 base at J, with 9 bases in the middle. CDR1 is DFQATT and CDR2 is SNEGSKA in the germline V gene (reference sequence). The CDR3 has 13 residues. This CDR3 reads CSAGVGTNEKLFF. The CDR3 coding sequence is TGCAGTGCGGGGGTTGGAACTAATGAAAAACTGTTTTTT.

The rearrangement joins TRBV7-9 to TRBJ2-1; 10 bases line up with TRBD2. CDR3 size: 16 residues. After removal of 9 bases from V and 2 bases from J, the junction contained 10 bases not matched to a gene. Germline CDR1 reads SEHNR; CDR2 reads FQNEAQ (reference sequence). CDR3 sequence reads: CASGPGLASTYNEQFF. The CDR3 DNA reads TGTGCCAGTGGACCGGGACTAGCGAGCACCTACAATGAGCAGTTCTTC.

This clonotype was found many times. The genes are TRBV19 and TRBJ1-1; tentatively, D is TRBD1 (6 bases). V was cut by 3 bases and J by 1 base, with 12 bases left in between. This CDR3 contains 15 residues. The germline CDR1 and CDR2 sequences are LNHDA and SQIVND (reference sequence). In nucleotides, the CDR3 is TGTGCCAGTAGTATGCAGGGGCGGGGGAACACTGAAGCTTTCTTT. Translating gives CASSMQGRGNTEAFF.

This clonotype has just a few counts. The V and J genes are TRBV18 and TRBJ1-1; 10 bases fit TRBD1. Germline assignment: CDR1 KGHSH and CDR2 LQKENI. The CDR3 runs to 16 residues. The V gene end was trimmed by 3 bases and the J gene end by 1 base; junction bases not matched to a gene: 5. The CDR3 is CASSPRQGAKNTEAFF. The CDR3 bases are TGTGCCAGCTCACCTAGACAGGGGGCGAAGAACACTGAAGCTTTCTTT.

As for this clonotype: An end of the junction does not agree with germline; a read error may underlie this. The chain couples TRBV11-2 to TRBJ2-1; the D gene is possibly TRBD2 (6 bases). The CDR3 has 16 amino acids. Germline loops: CDR1 SGHAT, CDR2 FQNNGV. The chain's CDR3 is CASSRPTSRIGNEQFF. The CDR3 DNA is TGCGCCAGCAGCCGCCCAACTAGCCGGATTGGCAATGAGCAGTTCTTT.

Details on this clonotype: This may stem from a read error, because a much larger clone lies one nucleotide away. V and J are TRBV12-3 or TRBV12-4 and TRBJ2-3, with D maybe TRBD2 (6 bases). CDR3 length equals 12 residues. The CDR3 is CASGLEGWTQYF. For the CDR3, the DNA is TGTGCCAGCGGTTTGGAGGGGTGGACGCAGTATTTT.

This clonotype has at least ten counts. The chain joins TRBV28 to TRBJ1-1; D remains unclear. Germline-derived CDR1 and CDR2 are MDHEN and SYDVKM. The CDR3 is 14 amino acids. The V end was cut by 5 bases, the J end by 3 bases, with 13 bases between. DNA of the CDR3: TGTGCCAGCAGTCAATGGGGTGGTGACACTGAAGCTTTCTTT. It yields the protein CASSQWGGDTEAFF. The whole variable domain, remainder taken from reference TRBV28 and TRBJ1-1, is DVKVTQSSRYLVKRTGEKVFLECVQDMDHENMFWYRQDPGLGLRLIYFSYDVKMKEKGDIPEGYSVSREKKERFSLILESASTNQTSMYLCASSQWGGDTEAFFGQGTRLTVV.

V gene TRBV19 combines with J gene TRBJ2-5, with D uncertain. V dropped 5 bases and J dropped 3 bases, with 10 bases sitting between them. Germline V lookup: CDR1 LNHDA, CDR2 SQIVND (reference sequence). The CDR3 has 13 residues. The CDR3 nucleotides read TGTGCCAGTAGTCCACGCGTCGAAGAGACCCAGTACTTC. It translates to CASSPRVEETQYF. Combining the CDR3 with reference TRBV19 and TRBJ2-5 gives the whole variable domain DGGITQSPKYLFRKEGQNVTLSCEQNLNHDAMYWYRQDPGQGLRLIYYSQIVNDFQKGDIAEGYSVSREKKESFPLTVTSAQKNPTAFYLCASSPRVEETQYFGPGTRLLVL.

This clonotype was counted ten times or more. The genes are TRBV6-1 and TRBJ2-5; D may be TRBD1 (6 bases). The ends were cut back, 4 bases at V and 5 bases at J, with 11 bases in the middle. From germline, CDR1 is MNHNS and CDR2 SASEGT. The length of the CDR3 is 13 residues. CDR3 nucleotide sequence: TGTGCCAGCAGTGTTCACAGGGAGGAGACCCAGTACTTC. Protein: CASSVHREETQYF.